The clone carrying this TCR beta chain was observed many times. Its antigen is still unknown. This specimen belongs to a study of identical twins. Template switching, a step in the protocol, added a universal primer site, and cDNA carried unique molecular identifiers. MiXCR, applied by TCRdb to the 5' RACE reads, yields one record per CDR3 protein. This sample has 410,000 or so distinct CDR3 sequences, with about 18% found just once. Study-wide findings and caveats: Twin pairs had excess sharing that was weaker in beta out-of-frame sequences.

The sequence came from a man aged 50 to 60 in good health. Sequencing was performed on naive T cells sorted from blood.

CDR3 nucleotides: TGTGCCAGCAGCAGGACAGGGTCTTCCTACAATGAGCAGTTCTTC. This codes for CASSRTGSSYNEQFF. The genes are TRBV5-5 and TRBJ2-1, with TRBD1 identical over 8 bases. The germline CDR1 and CDR2 sequences are SGHKS and YYEKEE (reference sequence). V shed 4 bases and J 1 base; nucleotides not matched to a gene: 4. The CDR3 sequence is 15 residues long.